This record covers a single T cell receptor (beta chain). Its antigen is still unknown. The method was immunoSEQ multiplex PCR; TCRdb's version includes in-frame clones alone and lacks a portion of them. This sample has around 180,000 clones; 88% occur once, and the top ten carry approximately 8%. The CDR3 length is 16 residues. V shed 2 bases and J shed 4 bases, with 18 bases lying between them. Germline V gives CDR1 SGHRS, CDR2 YFSETQ. These data originate in a study of T cell responses to AZD1222 COVID-19 vaccine. For the study at large: Second-dose recipients at about 4 or about 12 weeks were treated as one pooled group.

Study-level findings and limits: No day 14 peak samples; only post-peak repertoires were characterized. The donor cohort was predominantly white British with a female majority, and clonal diversity may have been underestimated.

The clonotype originates from an adult in good health. This specimen consisted of peripheral blood, obtained on day 0 of AZD1222 vaccination. V usage is TRBV5-1 and J usage is TRBJ1-2; D remains unclear. In DNA form, the CDR3 reads TGCGCCAGCAGCTTACGTCCGATTCAAGGTCTCTATGGCTACACCTTC. Protein product: CASSLRPIQGLYGYTF.